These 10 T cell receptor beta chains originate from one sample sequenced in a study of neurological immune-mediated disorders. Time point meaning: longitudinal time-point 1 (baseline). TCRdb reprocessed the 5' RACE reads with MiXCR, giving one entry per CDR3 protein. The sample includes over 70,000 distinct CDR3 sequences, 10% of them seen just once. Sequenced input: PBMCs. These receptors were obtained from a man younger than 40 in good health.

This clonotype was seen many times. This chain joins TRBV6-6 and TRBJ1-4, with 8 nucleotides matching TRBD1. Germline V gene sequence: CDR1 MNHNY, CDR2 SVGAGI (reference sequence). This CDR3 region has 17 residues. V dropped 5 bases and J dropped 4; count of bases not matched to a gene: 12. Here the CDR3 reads CASSHPIYRGSNEKLFF. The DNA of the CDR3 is TGTGCCAGCAGTCACCCAATTTACAGGGGGAGTAATGAAAAACTGTTTTTT.

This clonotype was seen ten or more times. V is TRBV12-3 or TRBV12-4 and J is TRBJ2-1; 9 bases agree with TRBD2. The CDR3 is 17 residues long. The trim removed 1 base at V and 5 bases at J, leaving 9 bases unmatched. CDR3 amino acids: CASSLGGTSWGDNEQFF. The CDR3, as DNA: TGTGCCAGCAGTTTAGGAGGGACTAGCTGGGGGGACAATGAGCAGTTCTTC.

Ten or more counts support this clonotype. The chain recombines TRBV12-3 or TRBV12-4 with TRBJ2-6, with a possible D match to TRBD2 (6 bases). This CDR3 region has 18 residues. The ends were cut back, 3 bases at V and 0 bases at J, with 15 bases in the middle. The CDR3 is CASSFMGGSASGANVLTF. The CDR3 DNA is TGTGCCAGCAGTTTTATGGGGGGTAGTGCCTCTGGGGCCAACGTCCTGACTTTC.

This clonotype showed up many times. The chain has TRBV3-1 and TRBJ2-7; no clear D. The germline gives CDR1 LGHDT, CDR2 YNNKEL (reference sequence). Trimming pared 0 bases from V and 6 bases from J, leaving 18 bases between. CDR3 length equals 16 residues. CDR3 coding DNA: TGTGCCAGCAGCCAAGACGGCTCAGGACGTCTTGGCGAGCAGTACTTC. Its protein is CASSQDGSGRLGEQYF.

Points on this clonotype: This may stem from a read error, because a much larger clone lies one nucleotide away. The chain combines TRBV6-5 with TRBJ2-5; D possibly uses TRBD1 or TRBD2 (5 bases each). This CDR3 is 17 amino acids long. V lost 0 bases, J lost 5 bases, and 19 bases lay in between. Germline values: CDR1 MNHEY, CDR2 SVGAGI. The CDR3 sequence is CASSYSGRTRAVETQYF. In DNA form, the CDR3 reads TGTGCCAGCAGTTACTCGGGACGGACACGGGCGGTGGAGACCCAGTACTTC.

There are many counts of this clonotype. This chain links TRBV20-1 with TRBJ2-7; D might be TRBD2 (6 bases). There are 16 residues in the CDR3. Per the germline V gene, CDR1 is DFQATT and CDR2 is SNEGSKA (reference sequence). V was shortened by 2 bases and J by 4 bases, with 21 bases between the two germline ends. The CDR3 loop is CSARLVGRGSFYEQYF. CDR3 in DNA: TGCAGTGCTAGACTGGTAGGGCGGGGATCGTTTTACGAGCAGTACTTC.

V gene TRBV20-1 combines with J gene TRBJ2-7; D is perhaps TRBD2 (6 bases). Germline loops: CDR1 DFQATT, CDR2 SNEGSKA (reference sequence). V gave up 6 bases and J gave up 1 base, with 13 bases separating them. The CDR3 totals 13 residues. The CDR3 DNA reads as TGCAGTGCCCAGGACTACCAGTCCTACGAGCAGTACTTC. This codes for CSAQDYQSYEQYF.

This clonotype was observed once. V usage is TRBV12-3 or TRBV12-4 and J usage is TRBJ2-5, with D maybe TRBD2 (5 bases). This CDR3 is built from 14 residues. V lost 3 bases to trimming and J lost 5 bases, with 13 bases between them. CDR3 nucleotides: TGTGCCAGCAGTTTCAAAGAGGGAAGGGAGACCCAGTACTTC. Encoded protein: CASSFKEGRETQYF.

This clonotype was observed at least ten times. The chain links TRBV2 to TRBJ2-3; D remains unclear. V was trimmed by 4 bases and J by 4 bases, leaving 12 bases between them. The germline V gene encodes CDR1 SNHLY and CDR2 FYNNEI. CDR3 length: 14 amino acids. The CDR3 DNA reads TGTGCCAGCAGTGGCAGGAGCTCAGCAGATACGCAGTATTTT. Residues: CASSGRSSADTQYF.

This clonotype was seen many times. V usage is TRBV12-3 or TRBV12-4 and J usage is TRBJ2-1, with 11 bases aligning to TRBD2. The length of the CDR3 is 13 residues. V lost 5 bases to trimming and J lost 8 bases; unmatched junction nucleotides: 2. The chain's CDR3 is CASSRSGGDEQFF. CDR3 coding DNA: TGTGCCAGCAGTCGTAGCGGGGGGGATGAGCAGTTCTTC.